This TCR beta chain was retrieved from a study of blood T cell repertoires in COVID-19. Germline values: CDR1 MNHEY, CDR2 SVGAGI. Trimming cost V 3 bases and J 5 bases, with 16 bases left between them. The CDR3 covers 15 residues. TCRdb's table, derived via immunoSEQ multiplex PCR, lists solely in-frame clones and lacks some. This repertoire shows about 140,000 clones, 75% to 80% found once; its top ten account for roughly 9%. This TCR was recovered from a woman in her fifties or sixties with active or convalescent COVID-19. Material for sequencing was peripheral blood. The chain links TRBV6-5 to TRBJ2-5; TRBD2 is a possible D gene (6 bases). The CDR3 DNA reads TGTGCCAGCAGTTATGGGCCCGGGGGTGGCGAGACCCAGTACTTC. Translation: CASSYGPGGGETQYF.